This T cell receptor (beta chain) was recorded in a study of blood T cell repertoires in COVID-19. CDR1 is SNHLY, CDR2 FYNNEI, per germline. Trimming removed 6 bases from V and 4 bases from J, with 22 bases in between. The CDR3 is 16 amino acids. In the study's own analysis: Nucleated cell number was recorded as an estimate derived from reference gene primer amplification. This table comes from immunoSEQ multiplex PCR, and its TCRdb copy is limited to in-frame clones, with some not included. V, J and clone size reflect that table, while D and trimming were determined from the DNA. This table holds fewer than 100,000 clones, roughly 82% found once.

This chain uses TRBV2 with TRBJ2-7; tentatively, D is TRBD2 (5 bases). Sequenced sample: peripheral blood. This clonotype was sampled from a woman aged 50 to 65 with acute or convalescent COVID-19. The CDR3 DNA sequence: TGTGCCAGCAGCCCCAAACTCGGGGTCCCCCCTTACGAGCAGTACTTC. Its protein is CASSPKLGVPPYEQYF.